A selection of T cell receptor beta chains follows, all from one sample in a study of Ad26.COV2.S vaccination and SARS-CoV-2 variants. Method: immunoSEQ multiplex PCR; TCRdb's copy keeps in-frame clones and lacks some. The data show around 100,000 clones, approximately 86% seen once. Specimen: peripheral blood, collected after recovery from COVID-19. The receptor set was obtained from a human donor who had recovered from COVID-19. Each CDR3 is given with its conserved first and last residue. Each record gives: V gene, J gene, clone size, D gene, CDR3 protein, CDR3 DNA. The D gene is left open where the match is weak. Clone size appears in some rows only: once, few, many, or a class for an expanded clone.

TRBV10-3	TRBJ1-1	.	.	CAISESWTGGTEAFF	TGTGCCATCAGTGAGTCTTGGACGGGAGGGACTGAAGCTTTCTTT
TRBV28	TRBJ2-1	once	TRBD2	CASSLAWTSNEQFF	TGTGCCAGCAGTTTAGCGTGGACTAGCAATGAGCAGTTCTTC
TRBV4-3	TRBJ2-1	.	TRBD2	CASSQKAGGPVEQFF	TGCGCCAGCAGCCAAAAAGCGGGAGGGCCCGTTGAGCAGTTCTTC
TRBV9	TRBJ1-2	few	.	CASSTRSEVYYGYTF	TGTGCCAGCAGCACCCGATCGGAAGTCTACTATGGCTACACCTTC
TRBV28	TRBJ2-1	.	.	CASSRDRYNEQFF	TGTGCCAGCAGTCGAGACAGATACAATGAGCAGTTCTTC
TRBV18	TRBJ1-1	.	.	CATLDSLNTEAFF	TGTGCCACCCTTGACAGCTTGAACACTGAAGCTTTCTTT
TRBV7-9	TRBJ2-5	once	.	CASSLMGKETQYF	TGTGCCAGCAGCTTAATGGGGAAAGAGACCCAGTACTTC
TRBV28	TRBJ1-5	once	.	CASSLLFGRGQHF	TGTGCCAGCAGTTTATTGTTCGGCCGCGGCCAGCATTTT
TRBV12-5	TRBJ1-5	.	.	CASAQEERQPQHF	TGTGCTAGTGCCCAAGAAGAACGACAGCCCCAGCATTTT
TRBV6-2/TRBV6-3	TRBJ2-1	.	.	CASSDRSSYNEQFF	TGTGCCAGCAGCGACAGGAGCTCCTACAATGAGCAGTTCTTC
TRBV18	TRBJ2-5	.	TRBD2	CASSPASGGKTQYF	TGTGCCAGCTCACCCGCCTCGGGAGGAAAGACCCAGTACTTC
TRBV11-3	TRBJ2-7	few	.	CASSFEGDSYEQYF	TGTGCCAGCAGCTTTGAGGGAGACTCCTACGAGCAGTACTTC
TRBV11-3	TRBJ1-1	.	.	CASSLDVGRTTEAFF	TGTGCCAGCAGCTTAGATGTGGGGCGGACCACTGAAGCTTTCTTT
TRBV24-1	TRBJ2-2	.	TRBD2	CATSDFAGGPKDGELFF	TGTGCCACCAGTGATTTTGCGGGAGGGCCGAAGGACGGGGAGCTGTTTTTT
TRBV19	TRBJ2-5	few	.	CASSVSGSGYQETQYF	TGTGCCAGTAGTGTATCAGGGTCAGGGTACCAAGAGACCCAGTACTTC
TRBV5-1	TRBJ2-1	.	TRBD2	CASSTSPSGVYNEQFF	TGCGCCAGCAGCACCTCGCCTAGCGGGGTTTACAATGAGCAGTTCTTC
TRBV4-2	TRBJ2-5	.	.	CASSQDGRRTQETQYF	TGTGCCAGCAGCCAAGATGGACGTCGGACTCAAGAGACCCAGTACTTC
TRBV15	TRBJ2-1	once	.	CATSRMGSTYNEQFF	TGTGCCACCAGCCGCATGGGGTCTACCTACAATGAGCAGTTCTTC
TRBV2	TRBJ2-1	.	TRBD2	CASSLSGRAHNEQFF	TGTGCCAGCTCTCTGAGCGGGAGGGCCCACAATGAGCAGTTCTTC
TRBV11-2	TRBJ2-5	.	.	CASSSGLGETQYF	TGTGCCAGCAGCTCGGGTCTGGGAGAGACCCAGTACTTC
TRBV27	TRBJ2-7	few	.	CASRPEGGPGFRHEQYF	TGTGCCAGCAGACCAGAGGGGGGGCCAGGGTTTCGGCACGAGCAGTACTTC
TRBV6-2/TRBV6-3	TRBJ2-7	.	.	CASSYGAEQYF	TGTGCCAGCAGTTATGGTGCGGAGCAGTACTTC
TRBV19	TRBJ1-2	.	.	CASSIAPGNYGYTF	TGTGCCAGTAGTATAGCCCCCGGGAACTATGGCTACACCTTC
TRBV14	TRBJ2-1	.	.	CASSPMSYEQFF	TGTGCCAGCAGCCCCATGTCATATGAGCAGTTCTTC
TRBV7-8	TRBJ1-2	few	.	CASSQRFQSGRDGYTF	TGTGCCAGCAGCCAACGATTCCAGTCTGGTCGGGATGGCTACACCTTC
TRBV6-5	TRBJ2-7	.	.	CASSREGRSYEQYF	TGTGCCAGCAGTAGAGAGGGGAGGTCCTACGAGCAGTACTTC
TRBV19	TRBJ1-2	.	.	CASSIDLVANGYTF	TGTGCCAGTAGTATAGATTTAGTGGCCAACGGCTACACCTTC
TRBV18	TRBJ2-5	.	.	CASSPPLGRQQETQYF	TGTGCCAGCTCACCACCTCTCGGGCGGCAGCAAGAGACCCAGTACTTC
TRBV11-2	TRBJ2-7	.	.	CASSIDGLGSSYEQYF	TGTGCCAGCAGCATAGACGGTTTAGGGAGCTCCTACGAGCAGTACTTC
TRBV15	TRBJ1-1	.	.	CATSRLNTEAFF	TGTGCCACCAGCAGATTAAACACTGAAGCTTTCTTT
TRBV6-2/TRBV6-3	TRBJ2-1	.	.	CASSPHRVAEQFF	TGTGCCAGCAGCCCACACAGAGTCGCGGAGCAGTTCTTC
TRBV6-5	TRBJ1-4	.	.	CASSPQTATNEKLFF	TGTGCCAGCAGTCCACAGACGGCAACTAATGAAAAACTGTTTTTT
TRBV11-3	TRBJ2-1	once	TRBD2	CASSFKTSAGGRINEQFF	TGTGCCAGCAGCTTTAAGACTTCAGCGGGAGGACGTATCAATGAGCAGTTCTTC
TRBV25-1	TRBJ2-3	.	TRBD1	CASSEPRGQGRNTDTQYF	TGTGCCAGCAGTGAGCCCCGAGGACAGGGGAGGAACACAGATACGCAGTATTTT
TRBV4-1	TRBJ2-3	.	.	CASSGSMNTQYF	TGCGCCAGCAGTGGGAGTATGAATACGCAGTATTTT
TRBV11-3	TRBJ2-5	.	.	CASSLDQMRGETQYF	TGTGCCAGCAGCTTAGATCAAATGAGGGGTGAGACCCAGTACTTC
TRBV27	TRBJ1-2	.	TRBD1	CASSPQQGGNYGYTF	TGTGCCAGCAGTCCCCAACAGGGGGGGAACTATGGCTACACCTTC
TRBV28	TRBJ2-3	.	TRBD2	CASRPWSGRYTDTQYF	TGTGCCAGCAGACCCTGGAGCGGGAGGTACACAGATACGCAGTATTTT
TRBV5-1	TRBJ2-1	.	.	CASSPRIGRAYNEQFF	TGCGCCAGCAGCCCTCGGATAGGTAGGGCCTACAATGAGCAGTTCTTC
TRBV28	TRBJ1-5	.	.	CASMSTNQPQHF	TGTGCCAGCATGTCGACCAATCAGCCCCAGCATTTT
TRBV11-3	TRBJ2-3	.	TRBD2	CASTSERSRTYTQYF	TGTGCCAGTACTAGCGAACGAAGCCGCACATATACGCAGTATTTT
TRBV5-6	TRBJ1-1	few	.	CASSFWGAYTEAFF	TGTGCCAGCAGCTTTTGGGGGGCATACACTGAAGCTTTCTTT
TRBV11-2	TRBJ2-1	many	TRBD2	CASSPRTSGGKVQFF	TGTGCCAGCAGCCCTCGGACTAGCGGGGGCAAGGTGCAGTTCTTC
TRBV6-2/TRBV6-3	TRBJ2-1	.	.	CASSYSNRNAEQFF	TGTGCCAGCAGTTACTCGAATCGTAACGCTGAGCAGTTCTTC
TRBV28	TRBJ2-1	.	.	CASSDRLSYNEQFF	TGTGCCAGTAGCGACAGGCTCTCCTACAATGAGCAGTTCTTC
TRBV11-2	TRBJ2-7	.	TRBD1	CASSLSSPGGSLDEQYF	TGTGCCAGCAGCTTAAGTTCCCCAGGGGGCTCTCTCGACGAGCAGTACTTC
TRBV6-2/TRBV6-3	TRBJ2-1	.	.	CASSYSNASGRLSSSYNEQFF	TGTGCCAGCAGTTACTCGAACGCGTCAGGGCGGTTATCGAGCTCCTACAATGAGCAGTTCTTC
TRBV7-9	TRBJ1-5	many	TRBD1	CASSAGQGGWPQHF	TGTGCCAGCAGCGCGGGACAGGGGGGATGGCCCCAGCATTTT
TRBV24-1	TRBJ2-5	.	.	CATSGARGTEETQYF	TGTGCCACCAGTGGCGCCAGGGGAACCGAAGAGACCCAGTACTTC
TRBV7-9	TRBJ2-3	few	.	CASSSTTDTQYF	TGTGCCAGCAGCTCAACCACAGATACGCAGTATTTT
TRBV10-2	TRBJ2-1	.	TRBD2	CASETSGSNHEQFF	TGCGCCAGCGAAACTAGCGGGAGTAACCATGAGCAGTTCTTC
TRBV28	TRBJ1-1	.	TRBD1	CASSSDRDGTEAFF	TGTGCCAGCAGTTCAGACAGGGATGGGACTGAAGCTTTCTTT
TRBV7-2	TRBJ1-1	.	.	CASSFIGVNTEAFF	TGTGCCAGCAGCTTCATTGGGGTCAACACTGAAGCTTTCTTT
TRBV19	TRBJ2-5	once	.	CATQGRHQETQYF	TGTGCCACCCAAGGCAGGCACCAAGAGACCCAGTACTTC
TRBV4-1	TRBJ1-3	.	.	CASSQVAQPGNTIYF	TGCGCCAGCAGCCAAGTTGCACAGCCTGGAAACACCATATATTTT
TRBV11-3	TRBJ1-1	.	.	CASSLESGGASTEAFF	TGTGCCAGCAGCTTAGAATCCGGGGGGGCTAGCACTGAAGCTTTCTTT
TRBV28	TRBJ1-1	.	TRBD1	CASSLQGETEAFF	TGTGCCAGCAGTCTCCAGGGGGAAACTGAAGCTTTCTTT